This entry lists 22 T cell receptor beta chains sequenced from one sample in a study of T cells in Graves' hyperthyroidism and ophthalmopathy. What was amplified from RNA transcripts were TCR beta CDR3 regions. RT-PCR in the first round (using the HTBI primer set) targeted the TCR CDR3. MiXCR, applied by TCRdb to the multiplex PCR reads, yields one record per CDR3 protein. The sample shows 400,000 to 550,000 distinct CDR3 sequences, approximately 15% of them seen only once. Sequenced: blood. These receptors were taken from a woman between 18 and 29 years old with Graves' hyperthyroidism.

This clonotype was observed a handful of times. This chain uses TRBV6-2 or TRBV6-3 with TRBJ1-2; no clear D. The CDR3 is made up of 11 amino acids. Per the germline V gene, CDR1 is MNHEY and CDR2 is SVGEGT. V lost 0 bases and J lost 14, with 10 bases in between. The DNA of the CDR3 is TGTGCCAGCAGTTACTCTGGCTGGGTAACCTTC. This encodes CASSYSGWVTF.

This clonotype came up many times. The CDR3, as DNA: TGTGCCACCAGTCTCAGCGGGGAATACGAGCAGTACTTC. It specifies CATSLSGEYEQYF. The J gene is TRBJ2-7, the V gene TRBV24-1, with TRBD2 matching over 7 bases. V lost 6 bases to trimming and J lost 4 bases; unmatched junction nucleotides: 5. Germline V gene sequence: CDR1 KGHDR, CDR2 SFDVKD. This CDR3 spans 13 amino acids.

In nucleotides, the CDR3 is TGTGCCTGGAGTGAGGGGGCAGACACTGAAGCTTTCTTT. Translated, it gives CAWSEGADTEAFF. The chain employs TRBV30 and TRBJ1-1; 7 bases match TRBD1. Germline V gene lookup returns CDR1 GTSNPN and CDR2 SVGIG (reference sequence). J was trimmed by 3 bases and V by 1 base; bases with no gene match: 2. This CDR3 is built from 13 residues.

At least ten counts were recorded for this clonotype. J is TRBJ2-1 and V is TRBV6-1, with 12 bases lining up with TRBD2. V trimming: 6 bases; J trimming: 5 bases; junction bases outside the gene matches: 14. CDR3 size: 18 residues. Germline CDR1 and CDR2: MNHNS and SASEGT. The CDR3 nucleotides read TGTGCCAGCAGGGGGGTCGAGGCTAGCGGGAGGGTTAACAATGAGCAGTTCTTC. It is translated as CASRGVEASGRVNNEQFF.

In this sample, this clonotype turned up many times. The chain employs TRBV2 and TRBJ2-3, with D possibly being TRBD2 (5 bases). Between the trimmed V and J ends, which lost 10 bases and 6 bases, there was a span of 20 bases. This CDR3 is built from 14 residues. Germline CDR1 reads SNHLY; CDR2 reads FYNNEI. The CDR3 nucleotides are TGTGCCACCTCGGAGGACCGAGGGCCGGATACGCAGTATTTT. Translating it yields CATSEDRGPDTQYF.

This clonotype was counted many times. The genes are TRBV12-3 or TRBV12-4 and TRBJ2-5; D possibly matches TRBD1 or TRBD2 (5 bases each). The CDR3 is 14 residues long. Trimming took off 5 bases at V and 1 base at J, with 11 bases between the two ends. This CDR3 is CASSPGRVQETQYF. CDR3 bases: TGTGCCAGCAGTCCGGGACGGGTCCAAGAGACCCAGTACTTC.

In its sample, this clonotype was seen many times. V is TRBV19 and J is TRBJ2-5; D assignment may be TRBD1 or TRBD2 (5 bases each). Trimming pared 5 bases from V and 0 bases from J, leaving 10 bases between. The CDR3 is 14 residues long. The V gene's germline CDR1 is LNHDA and CDR2 SQIVND (reference sequence). CDR3 DNA: TGTGCCAGTAGTGGCAGGGAGTACCAAGAGACCCAGTACTTC. The encoded protein is CASSGREYQETQYF.

This clonotype was observed many times. This chain links TRBV10-2 with TRBJ1-1; D might be TRBD1 (6 bases). The ends were cut back, 2 bases at V and 1 base at J, with 11 bases in the middle. The CDR3 contains 15 residues. Looked up from germline, CDR1 is WSHSY and CDR2 is SAAADI. Written as DNA, the CDR3 is TGCGCCAGCAGTGAGAGTCGACAGGCGAACACTGAAGCTTTCTTT. Encoded protein: CASSESRQANTEAFF.

This clonotype was seen a few times. V and J are TRBV19 and TRBJ1-2; 9 bases are shared with TRBD1. The CDR3 contains 16 residues. Germline V CDR1 and CDR2: LNHDA, SQIVND (reference sequence). J gave up 4 bases and V 4 bases, and 10 bases lay outside the gene matches. The CDR3 DNA reads TGTGCCAGTAGTACGTCCCTGGACAGGGGTGTCTATGGCTACACCTTC. This codes for CASSTSLDRGVYGYTF.

This clonotype showed up just a few times. CDR3 in DNA: TGTGCCTGGAGAGGCAGCGGCTCCTCCTACAATGAGCAGTTCTTC. Residues: CAWRGSGSSYNEQFF. The rearrangement uses TRBV30 and TRBJ2-1, with TRBD2 as a possible D gene (5 bases). This CDR3 spans 15 amino acids. Germline loops: CDR1 GTSNPN, CDR2 SVGIG (reference sequence). The ends were cut back, 3 bases at V and 0 bases at J, with 12 bases in the middle.

Many counts were recorded for this clonotype. The chain combines TRBV20-1 with TRBJ1-3, with D maybe TRBD1 (6 bases). Looked up from germline, CDR1 is DFQATT and CDR2 is SNEGSKA (reference sequence). Trimming pared 4 bases from V and 0 bases from J, leaving 10 bases between. This CDR3 contains 14 residues. The CDR3 is CSATRDTSGNTIYF. Here the CDR3 DNA reads TGCAGTGCTACCAGGGACACCTCTGGAAACACCATATATTTT.

In this sample, this clonotype turned up many times. This rearrangement joins TRBV29-1 to TRBJ1-4, with D uncertain. The CDR3 is 13 amino acids. Germline V CDR1 and CDR2: SQVTM, ANQGSEA. The V and J ends lost 4 bases and 8 bases respectively, with 14 bases between them. The DNA of the CDR3 is TGCAGCGTTGCGCACAGCTTGGGAGAAAAACTGTTTTTT. Protein: CSVAHSLGEKLFF. The variable domain in full, with the rest retrieved from reference TRBV29-1 and TRBJ1-4, is SAVISQKPSRDICQRGTSLTIQCQVDSQVTMMFWYRQQPGQSLTLIATANQGSEATYESGFVIDKFPISRPNLTFSTLTVSNMSPEDSSIYLCSVAHSLGEKLFFGSGTQLSVL.

Only a few counts were recorded for this clonotype. The rearrangement joins TRBV6-2 or TRBV6-3 to TRBJ2-1, with D perhaps assigned TRBD1 or TRBD2 (5 bases each). This CDR3 region has 13 residues. Between the trimmed V and J ends, which lost 0 bases and 7 bases, there was a span of 7 bases. Germline CDR1 MNHEY, CDR2 SVGEGT. CDR3 bases: TGTGCCAGCAGTTACTCGAGGGGTAATGAGCAGTTCTTC. Translated, it gives CASSYSRGNEQFF.

This clonotype came up many times. The chain uses TRBV27 and TRBJ1-5; no reliable D call. Germline V gives CDR1 MNHEY, CDR2 SMNVEV (reference sequence). V lost 2 bases and J lost 11, with 13 bases in between. There are 13 residues in the CDR3. The CDR3: CASSLDGPRTQHF. The CDR3 DNA is TGTGCCAGCAGTTTAGACGGACCACGGACCCAGCATTTT.

A few counts support this clonotype. V and J are TRBV20-1 and TRBJ2-1; D perhaps matches TRBD2 (6 bases). The germline V gene encodes CDR1 DFQATT and CDR2 SNEGSKA (reference sequence). The CDR3 is 14 amino acids. V was cut by 6 bases and J by 3 bases, with 15 bases left in between. Here the CDR3 reads CSALTRDVYNEQFF. In DNA, the CDR3 is TGCAGTGCCCTAACGCGGGATGTCTACAATGAGCAGTTCTTC.

This sequence joins TRBV5-1 and TRBJ2-1; maybe TRBD2 (7 bases). The V and J ends lost 0 bases and 10 bases respectively, with 26 bases between them. This CDR3 has 18 residues. Looked up from germline, CDR1 is SGHRS and CDR2 is YFSETQ. This CDR3 is CASSLARSMPGGPHEQFF. As DNA, the CDR3 is TGCGCCAGCAGCTTGGCCCGGTCAATGCCGGGGGGCCCCCACGAGCAGTTCTTC.

Points on this clonotype: A much larger clone lies a single base off, so this may be a read error. This rearrangement joins TRBV20-1 to TRBJ2-7; 8 bases are shared with TRBD2. This CDR3 region has 13 residues. CDR1 is DFQATT, CDR2 SNEGSKA, per germline (reference sequence). The CDR3 loop is CTVSGSGSYEQYF. CDR3 DNA: TGCACCGTAAGCGGGAGTGGTTCCTACGAGCAGTACTTC.

This clonotype came up many times. The V call is TRBV28, the J call TRBJ2-3, with D maybe TRBD2 (6 bases). CDR3 length: 15 amino acids. Germline CDR1 reads MDHEN; CDR2 reads SYDVKM. Trimming shortened V by 5 bases and J by 7 bases, and 19 bases separated the two germline ends. The CDR3, as DNA: TGTGCCAGCAGTCTAGGCGGACGGAGGGGAAATACGCAGTATTTT. Residues: CASSLGGRRGNTQYF. The full variable domain, with the rest looked up from reference TRBV28 and TRBJ2-3, is DVKVTQSSRYLVKRTGEKVFLECVQDMDHENMFWYRQDPGLGLRLIYFSYDVKMKEKGDIPEGYSVSREKKERFSLILESASTNQTSMYLCASSLGGRRGNTQYFGPGTRLTVL.

To note about this clonotype: This may stem from a read error, because a much larger clone lies one nucleotide away. CDR3 sequence: CASSGSRETQYF. The CDR3 DNA sequence: TGTGCCAGCAGTGGATCTCGAGAGACCCAGTACTTC. The chain uses TRBV6-1 and TRBJ2-5; unclear D gene. The V gene's germline CDR1 is MNHNS and CDR2 SASEGT. Trimming removed 4 bases from V and 4 bases from J, with 7 bases in between. The CDR3 runs 12 residues.

There are many counts of this clonotype. This chain links TRBV7-2 with TRBJ2-1; no reliable D call. The CDR3 is made up of 13 amino acids. Trimming removed 5 bases from V and 9 bases from J, with 14 bases in between. Germline V gene data show CDR1 as SGHTA and CDR2 as FQGNSA. CDR3 sequence (DNA): TGTGCCAGCAGCCCCGAGTGGCTGGCTGAGCAGTTCTTC. It codes for CASSPEWLAEQFF. The whole variable domain, remainder taken from reference TRBV7-2 and TRBJ2-1, is GAGVSQSPSNKVTEKGKDVELRCDPISGHTALYWYRQSLGQGLEFLIYFQGNSAPDKSGLPSDRFSAERTGGSVSTLTIQRTQQEDSAVYLCASSPEWLAEQFFGPGTRLTVL.

The chain uses TRBV9 and TRBJ2-1; D uncertain. V was clipped by 0 bases and J by 1 base, with 11 bases between them. In germline, CDR1 is SGDLS, CDR2 YYNGEE. The CDR3 totals 16 residues. The DNA of the CDR3 is TGTGCCAGCAGCGTAGAGGTGGGATTATCCTACAATGAGCAGTTCTTC. This gives the protein CASSVEVGLSYNEQFF.

With respect to this clonotype: The junction departs from germline at one end; a sequencing error may be responsible. The V call is TRBV28, the J call TRBJ2-5; D gene ambiguous. The CDR3 is 14 residues long. Germline V gene sequence: CDR1 MDHEN, CDR2 SYDVKM. DNA of the CDR3: TGTTCCAGCAGTTCGAACCTCCTCCAAGAGACCCAGTACTTC. Translation gives CSSSSNLLQETQYF.